These 16 T cell receptor beta chains were all obtained from the same sample, sequenced in a study of blood T cell repertoires in COVID-19. Sequencing was performed with immunoSEQ multiplex PCR; in TCRdb, only in-frame clones are kept and a portion is missing. The data show some 130,000 clones, 65% to 85% seen once. The source material was peripheral blood. Every receptor here comes from an elderly woman with acute or convalescent COVID-19.

There are a few counts of this clone. The chain is built from TRBV6-5 and TRBJ1-6, with a tentative D call TRBD1 (6 bases). V was cut by 6 bases and J by 3 bases, with 9 bases left in between. Germline-derived CDR1 and CDR2 are MNHEY and SVGAGI. CDR3 length equals 14 residues. CDR3 amino acids: CASRRTVYNSPLHF. The CDR3 region has the DNA TGTGCCAGCAGGCGGACAGTCTATAATTCACCCCTCCACTTT.

The chain employs TRBV4-2 and TRBJ1-6, with D tentatively TRBD1 (5 bases). The CDR3 is 15 residues long. In germline, CDR1 is LGHNA, CDR2 YNFKEQ. The V end lost 0 bases, the J end lost 11 bases, and 14 bases lay between the germline ends. CDR3 sequence: CASSQDQGAGAPLHF. The CDR3 DNA follows: TGTGCCAGCAGCCAAGATCAAGGGGCCGGAGCACCCCTCCACTTT.

This chain connects TRBV11-2 to TRBJ2-1; 11 nucleotides match TRBD2. The germline V gene has CDR1 SGHAT and CDR2 FQNNGV. Trimming cost V 1 base and J 9 bases; bases outside gene matches: 5. There are 15 residues in the CDR3. The CDR3 DNA reads TGTGCCAGCAGCTTAGTACTTAGCGGGGGGGCTGAGCAGTTCTTC. Encoded protein: CASSLVLSGGAEQFF.

The rearrangement joins TRBV7-9 to TRBJ2-7, with 10 bases lining up with TRBD1. Germline V lookup: CDR1 SEHNR, CDR2 FQNEAQ (reference sequence). The ends lost 1 base at V and 2 bases at J; junction bases unmatched: 5. The CDR3 length is 16 residues. The CDR3 is CASSLGQGTGAYEQYF. The CDR3 DNA is TGTGCCAGCAGCTTAGGTCAGGGGACAGGGGCCTACGAGCAGTACTTC. The complete variable domain, with remaining parts taken from reference TRBV7-9 and TRBJ2-7, reads DTGVSQNPRHKITKRGQNVTFRCDPISEHNRLYWYRQTLGQGPEFLTYFQNEAQLEKSRLLSDRFSAERPKGSFSTLEIQRTEQGDSAMYLCASSLGQGTGAYEQYFGPGTRLTVT.

This clone was seen just once. The chain combines TRBV29-1 with TRBJ2-1, with 7 bases that match TRBD2. CDR1 is SQVTM, CDR2 ANQGSEA, per germline. The CDR3 contains 11 residues. With 7 bases clipped from V and 14 bases from J, the junction kept 11 bases outside the gene matches. The CDR3 DNA reads as TGCAGCGCGAAGGGCGGGAGCTCCGAGTTCTTC. It is translated as CSAKGGSSEFF.

The chain has TRBV10-3 and TRBJ2-5; TRBD1 agrees at 9 bases. The CDR3 runs to 17 residues. From germline, CDR1 is ENHRY and CDR2 SYGVKD. The ends lost 4 bases at V and 4 bases at J; junction bases unmatched: 13. As DNA, the CDR3 is TGTGCCATCAGTGCTAGAATGACAGGGGGGAACCCAGAGACCCAGTACTTC. Its translation: CAISARMTGGNPETQYF.

This clone appeared a few times. The chain carries TRBV5-1 and TRBJ1-3, with a tentative D call TRBD1 (6 bases). The V gene's germline CDR1 is SGHRS and CDR2 YFSETQ. The CDR3 is 15 amino acids. V gave up 3 bases and J gave up 0 bases, with 10 bases separating them. This chain's CDR3 is CASSSGQSSGNTIYF. The CDR3 region has the DNA TGCGCCAGCAGCTCCGGACAGTCCTCTGGAAACACCATATATTTT.

The chain has TRBV13 and TRBJ2-3; the D gene is possibly TRBD2 (5 bases). The CDR3 sequence is 15 residues long. Germline assignment: CDR1 PRHDT and CDR2 FYEKMQ (reference sequence). Trimming took 4 bases from V and 0 from J, leaving 11 bases between them. This CDR3 reads CASSSGYQSTDTQYF. The CDR3 DNA sequence: TGTGCCAGCAGCTCGGGGTACCAAAGCACAGATACGCAGTATTTT. The variable domain in full, completed from reference TRBV13 and TRBJ2-3, reads AAGVIQSPRHLIKEKRETATLKCYPIPRHDTVYWYQQGPGQDPQFLISFYEKMQSDKGSIPDRFSAQQFSDYHSELNMSSLELGDSALYFCASSSGYQSTDTQYFGPGTRLTVL.

The chain uses TRBV12-5 and TRBJ1-1, with D perhaps matching TRBD1 (5 bases). The CDR3 contains 11 residues. In germline, CDR1 is LGHNT, CDR2 FRNRAP. Trimming pared 2 bases from V and 7 bases from J, leaving 5 bases between. The CDR3 is CASGLQGEAFF. The CDR3 DNA sequence: TGTGCTAGTGGTTTGCAGGGTGAAGCTTTCTTT. The entire variable domain, with the rest obtained from reference TRBV12-5 and TRBJ1-1, is as follows: DARVTQTPRHKVTEMGQEVTMRCQPILGHNTVFWYRQTMMQGLELLAYFRNRAPLDDSGMPKDRFSAEMPDATLATLKIQPSEPRDSAVYFCASGLQGEAFFGQGTRLTVV.

The V call is TRBV11-3, the J call TRBJ2-7, with unresolved D. The V end was cut by 0 bases, the J end by 2 bases, with 5 bases between. Germline V gene data show CDR1 as SGHNT and CDR2 as YENEEA. CDR3 length equals 13 residues. The CDR3 spells CASSLDNTYEQYF. The CDR3 coding sequence is TGTGCCAGCAGCTTAGATAACACCTACGAGCAGTACTTC.

Here the CDR3 reads CASSYSGRTNSPLHF. As DNA, the CDR3 is TGTGCCAGCAGTTACTCTGGCAGAACAAATTCACCCCTCCACTTT. This chain connects TRBV6-6 to TRBJ1-6; no definite D call. This CDR3 has 15 residues. CDR1 and CDR2 (germline): MNHNY, SVGAGI (reference sequence). V shed 0 bases and J shed 7 bases, with 10 bases lying between them.

This clone was detected ten times or more. The CDR3 region has the DNA TGTGCCAGTAGTACGCCCATAAACAGGGCTAATGAGCAGTTCTTC. Amino acids: CASSTPINRANEQFF. The chain has TRBV19 and TRBJ2-1, with a possible D match to TRBD1 (6 bases). The germline CDR1 and CDR2 sequences are LNHDA and SQIVND (reference sequence). V gave up 4 bases and J gave up 7 bases, with 17 bases separating them. CDR3 length: 15 amino acids.

The V call is TRBV7-9, the J call TRBJ1-1, with D perhaps TRBD1 (6 bases). From germline, CDR1 is SEHNR and CDR2 FQNEAQ (reference sequence). V gave up 5 bases and J gave up 0 bases, with 10 bases separating them. The CDR3 sequence is 14 residues long. CDR3 nucleotides: TGTGCCAGCAGCCTACAGGGAGTGAACACTGAAGCTTTCTTT. Amino acids: CASSLQGVNTEAFF.

The V call is TRBV7-2, the J call TRBJ2-3; D is unresolved. V lost 1 base to trimming and J lost 1 base, with 9 bases between them. The CDR3 length is 15 residues. The germline V gene has CDR1 SGHTA and CDR2 FQGNSA. CDR3: CASSLDQIRTDTQYF. CDR3 sequence (DNA): TGTGCCAGCAGCTTAGACCAGATTCGCACAGATACGCAGTATTTT. Supplemented by reference TRBV7-2 and TRBJ2-3, the full variable domain reads GAGVSQSPSNKVTEKGKDVELRCDPISGHTALYWYRQSLGQGLEFLIYFQGNSAPDKSGLPSDRFSAERTGGSVSTLTIQRTQQEDSAVYLCASSLDQIRTDTQYFGPGTRLTVL.

This clone was found a few times. The chain employs TRBV5-1 and TRBJ1-3; maybe TRBD1 (5 bases). The CDR3 contains 15 residues. The V and J ends lost 4 bases and 4 bases respectively, with 15 bases between them. Germline V CDR1 and CDR2: SGHRS, YFSETQ. The CDR3 loop reads CASSPRGGTGNTIYF. CDR3 bases: TGCGCCAGCAGCCCCCGGGGGGGTACCGGAAACACCATATATTTT.

The rearrangement links TRBV3-1 (or the pseudogene TRBV3-2) to TRBJ1-1; possible D gene TRBD1, 6 bases. This CDR3 region has 17 residues. The ends were cut back, 6 bases at V and 2 bases at J, with 22 bases in the middle. Germline V CDR1 and CDR2: LGHDT, YNNKEL (reference sequence). The CDR3 DNA reads TGTGCCAGCAGGGCAAGGTCAGTGGCAGGGGCCAACACTGAAGCTTTCTTT. Its protein product is CASRARSVAGANTEAFF.